A selection of T cell receptor beta chains follows, all from one sample in a study of Graves' ophthalmopathy and Graves' hyperthyroidism. Each CDR3 protein gets one entry after TCRdb re-called the multiplex PCR reads with MiXCR. The sample has hundreds of thousands of distinct CDR3 sequences; 22% are singletons. Sequences were obtained from peripheral blood. The receptors were gathered from a woman in her late teens or twenties with stable Graves' hyperthyroidism. Some clones in this sample may be carry-over from other donors' samples. Each CDR3 is given with its conserved first and last residue. D genes are given only for firm matches. Clone size is given for some rows only: seen once, a few or many times, or a class if the clone is expanded.

.	TRBV28	many	TRBJ1-5	TGTGCCAGCAGTTTATTACTAGCTCAGCCCCAGCATTTT	CASSLLLAQPQHF
.	TRBV6-2/TRBV6-3	.	TRBJ1-5	TGTGCCAGCAGTTACTCGAGTGAGGGTCAGCCCCAGCATTTT	CASSYSSEGQPQHF
.	TRBV10-2	many	TRBJ2-5	TGCGCCAGCAGTGATACCGGGGGTGAAGAGACCCAGTACTTC	CASSDTGGEETQYF
TRBD1	TRBV10-3	.	TRBJ1-2	TGTGCCATCAGGGCAGAGACAGGGGGAGACAACTATGGCTACACCTTC	CAIRAETGGDNYGYTF
.	TRBV7-2	few	TRBJ1-6	TGTGCCAGCAGCTTAGGTGCAGGGACGTTTAATTCACCCCTCCACTTT	CASSLGAGTFNSPLHF
.	TRBV11-1	many	TRBJ1-1	TGTGCCAGCAGCGCCTACAAGGCCCCTGGGACTGAAGCTTTCTTT	CASSAYKAPGTEAFF
.	TRBV2	many	TRBJ2-4	TGTGCCAGCAATCCGGGACGAGCCAAAAACATTCAGTACTTC	CASNPGRAKNIQYF
TRBD1	TRBV6-1	many	TRBJ1-1	TGTGCCAGCAGTGAGGACAGGGGAAACACTGAAGCTTTCTTT	CASSEDRGNTEAFF
.	TRBV19	many	TRBJ1-5	TGTGCCAGTAGTAACCAGGGAGAGGGGTACAATCAGCCCCAGCATTTT	CASSNQGEGYNQPQHF
.	TRBV30	many	TRBJ2-5	TGTGCCTGGAAGGAGGGGGCGGAGGAGACCCAGTACTTC	CAWKEGAEETQYF
TRBD2	TRBV28	.	TRBJ2-2	TGTGCCAGCAGTTTGATGCCTAGCGGGAGTACCGGGGAGCTGTTTTTT	CASSLMPSGSTGELFF
.	TRBV12-3/TRBV12-4	many	TRBJ1-2	TGTGCCAGCAGCCGGGAGTCTAGCTATGGCTACACCTTC	CASSRESSYGYTF
.	TRBV6-1	.	TRBJ2-5	TGTGCCAGCAGTCTTCAATGGCAAGAGACCCAGTACTTC	CASSLQWQETQYF
.	TRBV6-1	many	TRBJ1-1	TGTGCCACCCGGACAGAGACTTACACTGAAGCTTTCTTT	CATRTETYTEAFF
.	TRBV20-1	many	TRBJ2-5	TGCAGTGCTAGTAAGAAAGAGACCCAGTACTTC	CSASKKETQYF
TRBD1	TRBV5-1	many	TRBJ1-5	TGCGCCAGCAGCGCGACAGGGGGCGGATATCAGCCCCAGCATTTT	CASSATGGGYQPQHF
TRBD2	TRBV6-1	.	TRBJ2-7	TGTGCCAGCATTGGGACTAGCGACCCCTACGAGCAGTACTTC	CASIGTSDPYEQYF
.	TRBV4-1	many	TRBJ1-1	TGCGCCAGCAGCCAATCCCCGGTAGTTTTGGACACTGAAGCTTTCTTT	CASSQSPVVLDTEAFF
.	TRBV12-3/TRBV12-4	few	TRBJ2-2	TGTGCCAGCAGTCAAACCCCAGAGAACACCGGGGAGCTGTTTTTT	CASSQTPENTGELFF
.	TRBV18	few	TRBJ1-1	TGTGCCAGCTCCCTGGGGGACCTGGGGAACACTGGAGCTTTCTTT	CASSLGDLGNTGAFF
.	TRBV7-3	many	TRBJ1-1	TGTGCCAGCAGCCGACATGAGGGTACTGAAGCTTTCTTT	CASSRHEGTEAFF
TRBD1	TRBV9	many	TRBJ1-2	TGTGCCAGCAGCGTTGGCGACAGGGGTGGCTACACCTTC	CASSVGDRGGYTF
.	TRBV7-3	few	TRBJ2-5	TGTGCCAGCAGCCGGGGACCCACTCAAGAGACCCAGTACTTC	CASSRGPTQETQYF
.	TRBV29-1	.	TRBJ2-7	TGCAGCGTTCAGGGGACCGTGACCTACGAGCAGTACTTC	CSVQGTVTYEQYF
.	TRBV28	many	TRBJ1-6	TGTGCCAGCAGTTCAGCCTCGGGTGGGGTTGTGAATTCACCCCTCCACTTT	CASSSASGGVVNSPLHF
TRBD1	TRBV5-1	many	TRBJ1-2	TGCGCCAGCAGCTCCGACTTCGGCAGGGGGAATGGCTACACCTTC	CASSSDFGRGNGYTF
.	TRBV20-1	many	TRBJ1-6	TGCAGTGCTAGAGATTTGATTTCCACTTCACCCCTCCACTTT	CSARDLISTSPLHF
TRBD1	TRBV6-1	many	TRBJ1-5	TGTGCCAGCAGTGAACTGGGGGGGACAGTCCATCAGCCCCAGCATTTT	CASSELGGTVHQPQHF
.	TRBV9	.	TRBJ2-5	TGTGCCAGCAGCGTAGAGGACAGCAGACAAGAGACCCAGTACTTC	CASSVEDSRQETQYF
.	TRBV7-2	many	TRBJ2-2	TGTGCCAGCAGCTTAAAGGGGGGTACCGGGGAGCTGTTTTTT	CASSLKGGTGELFF
TRBD2	TRBV20-1	many	TRBJ2-7	TGCAGTGCGGCCCGGGGGGGAAACGTCTACGAGCAGTACTTC	CSAARGGNVYEQYF
TRBD2	TRBV30	.	TRBJ2-7	TGTGCCTGGCGGACTAGCGGAGGGGCCGAGCAGTACTTC	CAWRTSGGAEQYF
TRBD2	TRBV3-1	.	TRBJ2-5	TGTGCCAGCAGTCAAACTCCAGCGGGGGGGCCTGAAGAGACCCAGTACTTC	CASSQTPAGGPEETQYF
TRBD1	TRBV6-1	.	TRBJ2-7	TGTGCCAGCAAAAAGACCGGGACAGAGTCCTACGAGCAGTACTTC	CASKKTGTESYEQYF
.	TRBV18	.	TRBJ2-5	TGTGCCAGCTCACCGATCGAGACCCAGTACTTC	CASSPIETQYF
TRBD2	TRBV6-1	few	TRBJ2-7	TGTGCCAGCAAAAGGAGTGGTAGCGGGGGATACGAGCAGTACTTC	CASKRSGSGGYEQYF
TRBD1	TRBV7-9	many	TRBJ1-1	TGTGCCAGCAGCTCCAGAGGCGCGACAGGGAGGGCTTTCTTT	CASSSRGATGRAFF
.	TRBV12-3/TRBV12-4	many	TRBJ1-1	TGTGCCAGCAGTTTAGACAGGCTAAGGGACACTGAAGCTTTCTTT	CASSLDRLRDTEAFF
TRBD1	TRBV28	many	TRBJ1-2	TGTGCCAGCAGGCCGACAGGGGAATACTATGGCTACACCTTC	CASRPTGEYYGYTF
TRBD1	TRBV28	few	TRBJ2-2	TGTGCCAGCAGTTTGGGACAGGGTAGTTGGACCGGGGAGCTGTTTTTT	CASSLGQGSWTGELFF
.	TRBV12-3/TRBV12-4	.	TRBJ1-5	TGTGCCAGCACTCAACAGGTTACTCAGCCCCAGCATTTT	CASTQQVTQPQHF
TRBD1	TRBV6-1	many	TRBJ1-1	TGTGCCAGCATGGAGGGACAGGTTTGGGCTTTCTTT	CASMEGQVWAFF
.	TRBV11-2	many	TRBJ1-3	TGTGCCAGCAGCTTAGACTTGTGGAGCTCTGGAAACACCATATATTTT	CASSLDLWSSGNTIYF
.	TRBV2	many	TRBJ1-2	TGTGCCAGCAGTGAATTACAGACCTATGGCTACACCTTC	CASSELQTYGYTF
TRBD1	TRBV30	many	TRBJ1-2	TGTGCCTGGCTCCGACAGGGGGGCGGTGGCTACACCTTC	CAWLRQGGGGYTF
.	TRBV18	.	TRBJ2-7	TGTGCCAGCTCACCCGACCGGGGGAGGCAGTACTTC	CASSPDRGRQYF
.	TRBV20-1	many	TRBJ2-5	TGCAGTGCTAGTAGAGGGGCCGGGGAGACCCAGTACTTC	CSASRGAGETQYF
TRBD1	TRBV12-3/TRBV12-4	.	TRBJ2-5	TGTGCCAGCAGTTTTGGAACAGGGGGTCGTGAGACCCAGTACTTC	CASSFGTGGRETQYF